A selection of T cell receptor beta chains follows, all from one sample in a study of shared clonotypes between healthy human individuals. Produced via immunoSEQ multiplex PCR; TCRdb's table is partial and in-frame only. The repertoire holds about half a million clones, almost 80% seen once, with more than 10% in the top ten. Sequenced input: PBMCs. The receptor source for this set is a woman between 40 and 50 years old in good health. Some clones in this sample may be carry-over from other donors' samples. The CDR3 runs from the conserved cysteine through the conserved F or W. D genes are given only for firm matches. Clone size appears in some rows only: once, few, many, or a class for an expanded clone.

D gene | J gene | clone size | V gene | CDR3 DNA | CDR3 protein
. | TRBJ2-7 | . | TRBV19 | TGTGCCAGTAGTATATTGCATACATACGAGCAGTACTTC | CASSILHTYEQYF
. | TRBJ2-7 | . | TRBV28 | TGTGCCAGCAGTCCCTTACATTCCGAGCAGTACTTC | CASSPLHSEQYF
. | TRBJ2-1 | . | TRBV11-3 | TGTGCCAGCAGCTCGAGGACGGGGAGCTCCTACAATGAGCAGTTCTTC | CASSSRTGSSYNEQFF
TRBD2 | TRBJ2-7 | . | TRBV29-1 | TGCAGCGTTGAGATGGGACTAGCGTACGAGCAGTACTTC | CSVEMGLAYEQYF
. | TRBJ2-3 | . | TRBV5-4 | TGTGCCAGCAGTTCAGGCTACAGGGTAGATACGCAGTATTTT | CASSSGYRVDTQYF
. | TRBJ2-1 | . | TRBV28 | TGTGCCAGCTACCCCGGGCACAATGAGCAGTTCTTC | CASYPGHNEQFF
. | TRBJ2-7 | many | TRBV28 | TGTGCCAGCAGTATCCGGGACCGCAATAGTGAGCAGTACTTC | CASSIRDRNSEQYF
TRBD2 | TRBJ2-6 | . | TRBV5-4 | TGTGCCAGCAGCCGGGGGGGCTCTGGGGCCAACGTCCTGACTTTC | CASSRGGSGANVLTF
TRBD1 | TRBJ1-2 | . | TRBV6-1 | TGTGCCAGCAGTACCCAAGGGACAGCCAGCTATGGCTACACCTTC | CASSTQGTASYGYTF
TRBD1 | TRBJ2-2 | . | TRBV5-6 | TGTGCCAGCAGCTGGGGGACAGGGGATACCGGGGAGCTGTTTTTT | CASSWGTGDTGELFF
. | TRBJ1-4 | . | TRBV30 | TGTGCCTGGTCGTACGGCCCCCAACCCGCAACTAATGAAAAACTGTTTTTT | CAWSYGPQPATNEKLFF
TRBD2 | TRBJ2-1 | . | TRBV2 | TGTGCCAGCAGGACGCACGGCGGGAGCGTCAATGAGCAGTTCTTC | CASRTHGGSVNEQFF
TRBD1 | TRBJ1-1 | . | TRBV7-3 | TGTGCCAGCAGGCAAACAGGGGTTGGGACTGAAGCTTTCTTT | CASRQTGVGTEAFF
. | TRBJ2-5 | . | TRBV5-1 | TGCGCCAGCAGCTTGGCCCACTGGGGTCAAGGGACCCAGTACTTC | CASSLAHWGQGTQYF
TRBD1 | TRBJ1-2 | . | TRBV4-2 | TGTGCCAGCAGCCCCCGGGACAGGGGGCCCCGAGGCTATGGCTACACCTTC | CASSPRDRGPRGYGYTF
TRBD1 | TRBJ1-4 | many | TRBV28 | TGTGCCAGCAGTTTAGCGGGACAGAGTCATGAAAAACTGTTTTTT | CASSLAGQSHEKLFF
TRBD2 | TRBJ2-5 | . | TRBV27 | TGTGCCAGCAGGGGAGGGTGGTTAGAGACCCAGTACTTC | CASRGGWLETQYF
. | TRBJ2-7 | . | TRBV7-9 | TGTGCCAGCAGCTTAGCGTTTGGACGGCAGTACTTC | CASSLAFGRQYF
TRBD2 | TRBJ2-3 | . | TRBV18 | TGTGCCAGCTCACCAGCAAACCTAGCGGGCACAGATACGCAGTATTTT | CASSPANLAGTDTQYF
. | TRBJ1-5 | . | TRBV28 | TGTGCCAGCCGGGACAATGATCAGCCCCAGCATTTT | CASRDNDQPQHF
. | TRBJ2-1 | . | TRBV29-1 | TGCAGCGCCGCGAACCGGGGGACACCCTACAATGAGCAGTTCTTC | CSAANRGTPYNEQFF
. | TRBJ2-7 | . | TRBV18 | TGTGCCAGCTCACCACGGGGTGGGAGCATCTCCTACGAGCAGTACTTC | CASSPRGGSISYEQYF
TRBD1 | TRBJ1-3 | . | TRBV19 | TGTGCCACTGGGACAGCCGGCTCTGGAAACACCATATATTTT | CATGTAGSGNTIYF
TRBD1 | TRBJ2-5 | . | TRBV6-6 | TGTGCCAGCAGTAACTCCGGGACAGGGGGCGGGGAGACCCAGTACTTC | CASSNSGTGGGETQYF
TRBD1 | TRBJ2-7 | . | TRBV9 | TGTGCCAGCAGCGTTCTTTGGGGACAGGGGGCCGACGAGCAGTACTTC | CASSVLWGQGADEQYF
. | TRBJ2-5 | . | TRBV7-2 | TGTGCCAGCAGCGTCAGGGAGAGAGAGACCCAGTACTTC | CASSVRERETQYF
. | TRBJ2-1 | . | TRBV7-9 | TGTGCCAGCAGCATAGGGGGATACAATGAGCAGTTCTTC | CASSIGGYNEQFF
. | TRBJ2-1 | . | TRBV28 | TGTGCCAGCCGTGGGTGGGGCGGACCGTCCTACAATGAGCAGTTCTTC | CASRGWGGPSYNEQFF
TRBD1 | TRBJ1-4 | few | TRBV2 | TGTGCCAGCAGTGCCAACAGGGGGAATGAAAAACTGTTTTTT | CASSANRGNEKLFF
TRBD1 | TRBJ2-5 | . | TRBV15 | TGTGCCACCAGCAGAACGACAGGGCCAGAGACCCAGTACTTC | CATSRTTGPETQYF
TRBD1 | TRBJ1-2 | few | TRBV6-1 | TGTGCCAGCAGTGAGGGACAGGCGATTAACTATGGCTACACCTTC | CASSEGQAINYGYTF
. | TRBJ2-2 | once | TRBV18 | TGTGCCAGCTCACCGGCGGGCGGGACGGACACCGGGGAGCTGTTTTTT | CASSPAGGTDTGELFF
. | TRBJ2-7 | . | TRBV2 | TGTGCCAGCAGTCTGAGATCCGAGCAGTACTTC | CASSLRSEQYF
. | TRBJ2-3 | few | TRBV6-5 | TGTGCCAGCAGACTACAGGGAAGCACAGATACGCAGTATTTT | CASRLQGSTDTQYF
TRBD1 | TRBJ2-5 | once | TRBV27 | TGTGCCAGCAGCCCCTCTGGGACAGTGGAGACCCAGTACTTC | CASSPSGTVETQYF
TRBD2 | TRBJ2-3 | . | TRBV4-1 | TGCGCCAGCAGCCAAAGGCGAGCGGGAGGGCCTTTGTCAGATACGCAGTATTTT | CASSQRRAGGPLSDTQYF
TRBD1 | TRBJ2-7 | . | TRBV27 | TGTGCCAGCAGTCCATCACGGGACAGGGCCTACGAGCAGTACTTC | CASSPSRDRAYEQYF
TRBD1 | TRBJ1-6 | once | TRBV4-1 | TGCGCCAGCAGCCAGCCCGACAGGGGTGGGAATTCACCCCTCCACTTT | CASSQPDRGGNSPLHF
. | TRBJ2-6 | once | TRBV7-2 | TGTGCCAGCAGCTTACATCCGGGGGCCTCTGGGGCCAACGTCCTGACTTTC | CASSLHPGASGANVLTF
. | TRBJ2-7 | few | TRBV5-6 | TGTGCCAGCAGCGAGATGTCAGGGGAATCCTACGAGCAGTACTTC | CASSEMSGESYEQYF
TRBD1 | TRBJ1-4 | . | TRBV10-3 | TGTGCCATCAGTGAGTCGACAGGGTCGGCTGCAACTAATGAAAAACTGTTTTTT | CAISESTGSAATNEKLFF
. | TRBJ1-2 | few | TRBV7-8 | TGTGCCAGCAGCCAGACTAACTATGGCTACACCTTC | CASSQTNYGYTF
TRBD2 | TRBJ2-3 | . | TRBV27 | TGTGCCAGCAGCCGACTAGCGGGAGGCAGAGGGGGAGATACGCAGTATTTT | CASSRLAGGRGGDTQYF
. | TRBJ2-1 | . | TRBV19 | TGTGCCAGTAGTATTTCGGGTATCAACAGGTACAATGAGCAGTTCTTC | CASSISGINRYNEQFF
TRBD1 | TRBJ1-4 | . | TRBV4-2 | TGTGCCAGCAGCCAAGCAAGACAGGGGGCGGATGAAAAACTGTTTTTT | CASSQARQGADEKLFF
. | TRBJ1-4 | . | TRBV4-1 | TGCGCCAGCAGCCAAGTGCCGGCAGGGATCGCAACTAATGAAAAACTGTTTTTT | CASSQVPAGIATNEKLFF
TRBD1 | TRBJ2-7 | many | TRBV27 | TGTGCCAGCAGTTTCTCCATGGGACAGGGTAACTCCTACGAGCAGTACTTC | CASSFSMGQGNSYEQYF
TRBD2 | TRBJ2-1 | . | TRBV6-1 | TGTGCCAGCAGTGGTCTTAGCGGGTCCTACAATGAGCAGTTCTTC | CASSGLSGSYNEQFF
. | TRBJ2-3 | few | TRBV28 | TGTGCCAGCAGCGCCTCCGAAAGGAAAGATACGCAGTATTTT | CASSASERKDTQYF
. | TRBJ2-1 | . | TRBV6-6 | TGTGCCAGCAGCCCCGGGATCTCCTACAATGAGCAGTTCTTC | CASSPGISYNEQFF
TRBD1 | TRBJ1-6 | . | TRBV30 | TGTGCCTGGAGTAACCGACAGGGCCCCCTCCACTTT | CAWSNRQGPLHF